Following are 21 T cell receptor beta chains from one sample sequenced in a study of blood T cell repertoires in COVID-19. The protocol was immunoSEQ multiplex PCR, while the TCRdb copy is restricted to in-frame clones and leaves out a portion. This sample has 500,000 to 600,000 clones, with roughly nine tenths found just once. Specimen: peripheral blood. The receptors derive from a woman between 45 and 65 years old with COVID-19, enrolled during active disease.

This chain uses TRBV5-8 with TRBJ1-1, with D uncertain. Trimming left V 0 bases short and J 3 bases short, with 12 bases between. The germline gives CDR1 SGHTS, CDR2 YDEGEE. The CDR3 contains 15 residues. The CDR3 here is CASSLGDREDTEAFF. DNA of the CDR3: TGTGCCAGCAGCTTGGGGGATCGGGAGGACACTGAAGCTTTCTTT.

V usage is TRBV6-6 and J usage is TRBJ1-4, with 11 bases matching TRBD1. Germline loops: CDR1 MNHNY, CDR2 SVGAGI (reference sequence). CDR3 length equals 17 residues. Losses at the gene ends were 5 bases for V and 8 bases for J; bases not matched to a gene: 13. The CDR3: CASSLTYRTGGYEKLFF. The CDR3 nucleotides are TGTGCCAGCAGTCTCACCTATAGGACAGGGGGCTACGAAAAACTGTTTTTT.

The chain is built from TRBV2 and TRBJ1-5; a weak D match, TRBD1 (6 bases). Germline V lookup: CDR1 SNHLY, CDR2 FYNNEI. V lost 6 bases, J lost 0 bases, and 12 bases lay in between. This CDR3 contains 15 residues. CDR3 sequence reads: CASRGATDSNQPQHF. DNA of the CDR3: TGTGCCAGCAGGGGGGCGACAGATAGCAATCAGCCCCAGCATTTT.

V and J are TRBV11-2 and TRBJ1-6, with TRBD1 matching 9 bases. With V trimmed by 3 bases and J by 12 bases, 12 bases remained unmatched. The V gene's germline CDR1 is SGHAT and CDR2 FQNNGV. The CDR3 is made up of 16 amino acids. CDR3 sequence: CASSLLPGTGKLPLHF. The DNA for the CDR3 is TGTGCCAGCAGCTTGTTACCCGGGACAGGGAAATTACCCCTCCACTTT.

The J gene is TRBJ2-2, the V gene TRBV11-2; D perhaps matches TRBD2 (6 bases). Germline CDR1 SGHAT, CDR2 FQNNGV. The CDR3 is made up of 15 amino acids. V was clipped by 1 base and J by 3 bases, with 9 bases between them. The CDR3 DNA reads TGTGCCAGCAGCTTAGTATCGGGGGACACCGGGGAGCTGTTTTTT. Translated, it gives CASSLVSGDTGELFF.

V gene TRBV7-8 combines with J gene TRBJ1-1, with 12 bases lining up with TRBD1. This CDR3 contains 17 residues. V was pared by 2 bases and J by 1 base, with 5 bases of the junction left unmatched. The germline V gene has CDR1 SGHVS and CDR2 FQNEAQ. The CDR3 here is CASSLLGQGAWNTEAFF. Here the CDR3 DNA reads TGTGCCAGCAGCTTACTGGGACAGGGGGCTTGGAACACTGAAGCTTTCTTT.

The J gene is TRBJ1-5, the V gene TRBV11-2, with TRBD1 as a possible D gene (6 bases). Trimming stripped 5 bases from V and 0 bases from J, with 11 bases between. From germline, CDR1 is SGHAT and CDR2 FQNNGV. The CDR3 is 15 residues long. Here the CDR3 reads CASSPGQYSNQPQHF. CDR3 bases: TGTGCCAGCAGCCCAGGACAGTATAGCAATCAGCCCCAGCATTTT.

The genes are TRBV6-1 and TRBJ2-1, with 7 bases lining up with TRBD2. Trimming took 1 base from V and 12 from J; bases not matched to a gene: 12. CDR3 size: 15 residues. Germline loops: CDR1 MNHNS, CDR2 SASEGT. The CDR3 loop reads CASSEGAGEGFLQFF. Here the CDR3 DNA reads TGTGCCAGCAGTGAAGGGGCGGGGGAAGGATTTTTGCAGTTCTTC.

V gene TRBV28 combines with J gene TRBJ2-2; D may be TRBD2 (6 bases). Deletions cut 4 bases from V and 2 bases from J, with 8 bases between. Per the germline V gene, CDR1 is MDHEN and CDR2 is SYDVKM. There are 14 residues in the CDR3. CDR3 DNA sequence: TGTGCCAGCAGTTCTAGCGCCAACACCGGGGAGCTGTTTTTT. This translates into CASSSSANTGELFF.

Comment on this clone: Other DNA sequences in this specimen translate into the identical CDR3. The gene calls are TRBV5-1 and TRBJ1-2; D possibly corresponds to TRBD1 (6 bases). The CDR3 covers 13 residues. CDR1 and CDR2 from the germline V gene are SGHRS and YFSETQ. V lost 4 bases and J lost 4, with 11 bases in between. The CDR3 region is CASSQDSRYGYTF. The CDR3 coding sequence is TGCGCCAGCAGCCAGGACAGTCGCTATGGCTACACCTTC.

This clone was recorded at least ten times. The chain carries TRBV5-3 and TRBJ2-1; 8 bases align to TRBD2. TRBV5-3 has ORF status, its function being uncertain. The CDR3 extends over 16 amino acids. The trim removed 0 bases at V and 7 bases at J, leaving 9 bases unmatched. CDR3 region: CARSLGSGGFRNEQFF. As DNA, the CDR3 is TGTGCCAGAAGCTTGGGGAGCGGGGGCTTCCGGAATGAGCAGTTCTTC.

The chain employs TRBV5-4 and TRBJ1-1; D not resolved. The CDR3 totals 13 residues. The ends were cut back, 1 base at V and 1 base at J, with 5 bases in the middle. The germline V gene encodes CDR1 SGHNT and CDR2 YYREEE (reference sequence). The CDR3 DNA is TGTGCCAGCAGCTTGTGGGCGAACACTGAAGCTTTCTTT. Translated, it gives CASSLWANTEAFF.

The rearrangement uses TRBV13 and TRBJ2-7, with TRBD1 identical over 8 bases. Per the germline V gene, CDR1 is PRHDT and CDR2 is FYEKMQ (reference sequence). The CDR3 has 13 amino acids. The J segment lost 7 bases and the V segment lost 5 bases, leaving 7 bases of the junction unmatched. CDR3 sequence: CASSPRGLGEQYF. CDR3 sequence (DNA): TGTGCCAGCAGCCCCAGGGGGCTGGGAGAGCAGTACTTC. Variable domain in full (rest from reference TRBV13 and TRBJ2-7): AAGVIQSPRHLIKEKRETATLKCYPIPRHDTVYWYQQGPGQDPQFLISFYEKMQSDKGSIPDRFSAQQFSDYHSELNMSSLELGDSALYFCASSPRGLGEQYFGPGTRLTVT.

The V call is TRBV30, the J call TRBJ2-1; D is perhaps TRBD2 (5 bases). V lost 4 bases and J 10 bases, leaving 14 bases between the germline ends. Germline loops: CDR1 GTSNPN, CDR2 SVGIG (reference sequence). The CDR3 sequence is 12 residues long. Written as DNA, the CDR3 is TGTGCCTGGAATCCCGGCCCTAGCGAGCAGTTCTTC. Translation: CAWNPGPSEQFF.

The CDR3 loop reads CASSESTWKGMNTEAFF. DNA of the CDR3: TGTGCCAGCAGTGAATCTACATGGAAGGGGATGAACACTGAAGCTTTCTTT. The V gene is TRBV2, the J gene TRBJ1-1, with D perhaps TRBD1 (5 bases). CDR3 length: 17 amino acids. V dropped 2 bases and J dropped 0 bases, with 16 bases sitting between them. Germline V gene data show CDR1 as SNHLY and CDR2 as FYNNEI.

The V gene is TRBV5-1, the J gene TRBJ2-3; D possibly corresponds to TRBD2 (7 bases). The CDR3 has 13 amino acids. Germline V lookup: CDR1 SGHRS, CDR2 YFSETQ. V lost 7 bases, J lost 9 bases, and 18 bases lay in between. CDR3: CASSGGGANTQYF. CDR3 sequence (DNA): TGCGCCAGCTCTGGCGGGGGCGCAAACACGCAGTATTTT.

This chain uses TRBV9 with TRBJ2-3; TRBD2 is a possible D gene (6 bases). The germline V gene has CDR1 SGDLS and CDR2 YYNGEE. V lost 0 bases, J lost 4 bases, and 9 bases lay in between. The CDR3 covers 14 residues. The CDR3 coding sequence is TGTGCCAGCAGCGTAGGACGGGGGTCAGATACGCAGTATTTT. Its protein product is CASSVGRGSDTQYF.

The chain joins TRBV29-1 to TRBJ1-5; D ambiguous. Looked up from germline, CDR1 is SQVTM and CDR2 is ANQGSEA. Trimming removed 4 bases at V and 3 bases at J, with 16 bases between. The length of the CDR3 is 15 residues. The CDR3 DNA reads TGCAGCGTTGTTACAGTCGGAGGTGACAATCAGCCCCAGCATTTT. Its protein is CSVVTVGGDNQPQHF.

The chain links TRBV6-5 to TRBJ1-1, with unresolved D. V was clipped by 10 bases and J by 0 bases, with 12 bases between them. Germline V CDR1 and CDR2: MNHEY, SVGAGI. This CDR3 region has 13 residues. CDR3 sequence (DNA): TGTGCCACGCGATGGTTTCTGAACACTGAAGCTTTCTTT. This codes for CATRWFLNTEAFF.

The chain joins TRBV5-4 to TRBJ2-5, with 10 bases fitting TRBD2. The CDR3 is made up of 15 amino acids. Per germline, CDR1 SGHNT and CDR2 YYREEE (reference sequence). The junction had 6 bases not matched to a gene; V was cut back by 4 bases and J by 3 bases. The CDR3 DNA follows: TGTGCCAGCAGCCCCCAGAGCGGGGGGGAAGAGACCCAGTACTTC. Its protein is CASSPQSGGEETQYF.

This clone was recorded once. The J gene is TRBJ2-5, the V gene TRBV7-9; a weak D match, TRBD2 (6 bases). Germline V CDR1 and CDR2: SEHNR, FQNEAQ (reference sequence). Between the trimmed V and J ends, which lost 5 bases and 2 bases, there was a span of 27 bases. This CDR3 is 19 amino acids long. The CDR3 nucleotides are TGTGCCAGCAGCCCATATCCGGGACTTTCCAAAGGTGCTCAAGAGACCCAGTACTTC. It is translated as CASSPYPGLSKGAQETQYF.